This T cell receptor (beta chain) was retrieved from a study of high-grade serous ovarian cancer treatment subgroups. Findings of the study overall: Different patients shared almost no repertoire; same-patient tumors shared about 0.1 to 0.79.

With respect to this clone: Its antigen is unidentified.

Profiled with immunoSEQ multiplex PCR; TCRdb holds only in-frame clones, not every one. The sample holds some 4,200 clones, about 81% seen once. Tumor samples were taken before definitive surgery or chemotherapy. The germline CDR1 and CDR2 sequences are SGHTA and FQGNSA. This CDR3 is 15 amino acids long. Trimming took 5 bases from V and 0 from J; bases not matched to a gene: 4. The source is a human donor with high-grade serous ovarian cancer. The rearrangement uses TRBV7-2 and TRBJ2-3; 8 positions match TRBD1. Sequenced: tumor tissue. CDR3 DNA sequence: TGTGCCAGCAGCCTGACAGGGGCCAGCACAGATACGCAGTATTTT. Translating it yields CASSLTGASTDTQYF. The whole variable domain, filled in from reference TRBV7-2 and TRBJ2-3, reads GAGVSQSPSNKVTEKGKDVELRCDPISGHTALYWYRQSLGQGLEFLIYFQGNSAPDKSGLPSDRFSAERTGGSVSTLTIQRTQQEDSAVYLCASSLTGASTDTQYFGPGTRLTVL.